Each of the 9 T cell receptor beta chains below was sequenced from the same sample in a study of cytomegalovirus exposure and HLA in healthy donors. 13 Jbeta primers and 60 Vbeta primers were used for the PCR. TCRdb keeps only in-frame clones here, not all; method: immunoSEQ multiplex PCR. The sample consists of 160,000 or so clones, roughly 84% of them appearing once. The sample was PBMCs. The source of these receptors is a man aged 25 to 45 in good health and CMV-seronegative.

This rearrangement joins TRBV6-1 to TRBJ1-1, with D maybe TRBD1 (6 bases). The length of the CDR3 is 15 residues. V was clipped by 4 bases and J by 1 base, with 13 bases between them. Germline CDR1 and CDR2: MNHNS and SASEGT. The CDR3 DNA follows: TGTGCCAGCAGTGCGTTGGGGGCAGGGAACACTGAAGCTTTCTTT. Residues: CASSALGAGNTEAFF.

The genes are TRBV20-1 and TRBJ2-5; 8 nucleotides line up with TRBD2. This CDR3 is 11 amino acids long. Germline V gives CDR1 DFQATT, CDR2 SNEGSKA (reference sequence). The chain's CDR3 is CIAGFGETQYF. The CDR3 DNA follows: TGCATAGCGGGGTTTGGGGAGACCCAGTACTTC.

CDR3 in amino acids: CASSQNPGTSRETQYF. As DNA, the CDR3 is TGTGCCAGCAGCCAGAATCCTGGGACTAGCCGAGAGACCCAGTACTTC. The chain carries TRBV7-9 and TRBJ2-5; 9 bases are a match to TRBD2. V was clipped by 5 bases and J by 4 bases; unmatched bases: 11. There are 16 residues in the CDR3. Germline CDR1 is SEHNR and CDR2 is FQNEAQ (reference sequence).

V usage is TRBV7-8 and J usage is TRBJ2-1, with 13 bases matching TRBD2. J lost 9 bases, V lost 1 base, and 6 bases had no gene match. CDR3 length: 16 amino acids. The germline V gene has CDR1 SGHVS and CDR2 FQNEAQ. CDR3 nucleotides: TGTGCCAGCAGCTTAGGCCCGGGACTAGCGGGGTCTGAGCAGTTCTTC. As protein: CASSLGPGLAGSEQFF.

The rearrangement joins TRBV7-9 to TRBJ2-5, with TRBD2 matching 7 bases. Germline assignment: CDR1 SEHNR and CDR2 FQNEAQ (reference sequence). CDR3 length equals 13 residues. With 3 bases clipped from V and 4 bases from J, the junction kept 2 bases outside the gene matches. The CDR3 is CASSFRGGETQYF. The CDR3 coding sequence is TGTGCCAGCAGCTTCCGCGGGGGAGAGACCCAGTACTTC.

Only a few counts were recorded for this clone. This chain links TRBV19 with TRBJ2-1; a weak D match, TRBD2 (6 bases). V was shortened by 5 bases and J by 7 bases, with 18 bases between the two germline ends. CDR1 and CDR2 (germline): LNHDA, SQIVND (reference sequence). The CDR3 totals 15 residues. DNA of the CDR3: TGTGCCAGTAGTTTGGACGGTTCCCGGGGGAATGAGCAGTTCTTC. This gives the protein CASSLDGSRGNEQFF.

The chain couples TRBV5-1 to TRBJ2-5, with a weak D call TRBD1 (5 bases). V lost 2 bases to trimming and J lost 1 base, with 9 bases between them. This CDR3 contains 14 residues. In germline, CDR1 is SGHRS, CDR2 YFSETQ. The CDR3 sequence: CASSLETAQETQYF. The CDR3 DNA follows: TGCGCCAGCAGCTTAGAGACAGCCCAAGAGACCCAGTACTTC.

The J gene is TRBJ1-1, the V gene TRBV28; D is unclear. The CDR3 extends over 14 amino acids. The V gene lost 3 bases and the J gene lost 0 bases, with 8 bases spanning the gap. From germline, CDR1 is MDHEN and CDR2 SYDVKM. DNA of the CDR3: TGTGCCAGCAGTTTCGGAGGGCTGAACACTGAAGCTTTCTTT. It encodes CASSFGGLNTEAFF.

V usage is TRBV27 and J usage is TRBJ2-5, with 8 bases lining up with TRBD2. The CDR3 is 15 amino acids. In germline, CDR1 is MNHEY, CDR2 SMNVEV (reference sequence). Trimming cost V 3 bases and J 2 bases; bases outside gene matches: 5. The CDR3 reads CASSFGSGAQETQYF. The CDR3 DNA reads TGTGCCAGCAGTTTCGGTAGCGGGGCTCAAGAGACCCAGTACTTC.